This entry features one TCR beta chain sequence. Its cognate antigen has yet to be identified. It has no much larger one-base neighbor in the sample; base qualities were not kept. In the prospective study, participants were about 18 to 100 years old, resided in about two dozen geographic areas of the United States, and were enrolled through a virtual design. To assign participants to cohorts, the prospective study relied on clinical history that participants themselves reported in a screening survey and a study questionnaire. Recovered participants in ImmuneRACE Cohort 3 were defined by two consecutive negative NP/OP PCR tests, clearance by a healthcare professional, or resolution of symptoms. Mobile phlebotomists in the prospective study collected whole blood, serum and a nasopharyngeal or oropharyngeal swab from every participant. Prospective study participants could optionally give additional blood draws and questionnaires over an approximately two-month period. Prospective study blood samples were shipped either frozen or at room temperature before DNA extraction.

TCRbeta CDR3 regions were amplified from genomic DNA by means of the immunoSEQ Assay, a bias-controlled multiplex PCR. On the study's bioinformatics: The number of nucleated cells in each sample was estimated from the amplification of reference gene primers within the assay. Sequence reads were collapsed and filtered to measure the absolute abundance of every unique TCRbeta CDR3 rearrangement. For each sample, productive Simpson clonality was calculated as the square root of Simpson's diversity index over productive rearrangements. Held by TCRdb, this immuneACCESS table contains in-frame sequences only and omits some clones. Under half of the omission traces to an unresolved V gene where checked; the cause of the rest is unknown. V and J calls and clone size are given by that table; D and trimming were obtained from the DNA. This sample holds 400,000 or so clones; 90% were observed only once. The ten largest make up 0.6% to 0.7% of the sample.

These data belong to a study of blood T cell repertoires in COVID-19 (TCRdb year 2020). Regarding the research as a whole: Samples from collaborators originated in the United States, Italy and Spain and spanned both the acute and convalescent phases of COVID-19. The repertoires were made available in a free public database intended to serve as a resource for research on the immune response to SARS-CoV-2. Nearly every sample came with metadata listing a de-identified subject ID, COVID-19 status, age in years and sex. Samples came from the ongoing ImmuneRACE study (first 160 participants) plus 1,254 subjects from 6 global collaborators. Deeply sampled blood TCRbeta repertoires from subjects exposed to, actively infected with, or recovered from COVID-19 were included in the dataset. HLA class I and class II types, where available, came from metadata supplied by the sample provider rather than from assay-based typing. The prospective study material was composed of cDNA or gDNA derived from T cells, B-cell-depleted T cells, or PBMCs.

V trim: 10 bases; J trim: 5 bases; unmatched bases: 7. The CDR1 and CDR2 encoded by the germline V gene (reference sequence) are LNHDA and SQIVND. From the cysteine up to the phenylalanine, the CDR3 has a length of 13 residues. Here the CDR3 DNA is all that survives: 39 bases in frame from base 1. The research as a whole found: The quantity of clinical and demographic metadata differed by source and by participant and was supplied without curation.

The TCR comes from a man between 18 and 35 years old who had recovered from COVID-19. The material sequenced was PBMCs or T cells enriched from blood (not recorded which). The chain uses TRBV19 and TRBJ2-2; 7 central bases correspond to TRBD2. The nucleotide sequence reads as follows: TGTGCCACCAGAGGGCGGGAGACCGGGGAGCTGTTTTTT. It codes for CATRGRETGELFF.